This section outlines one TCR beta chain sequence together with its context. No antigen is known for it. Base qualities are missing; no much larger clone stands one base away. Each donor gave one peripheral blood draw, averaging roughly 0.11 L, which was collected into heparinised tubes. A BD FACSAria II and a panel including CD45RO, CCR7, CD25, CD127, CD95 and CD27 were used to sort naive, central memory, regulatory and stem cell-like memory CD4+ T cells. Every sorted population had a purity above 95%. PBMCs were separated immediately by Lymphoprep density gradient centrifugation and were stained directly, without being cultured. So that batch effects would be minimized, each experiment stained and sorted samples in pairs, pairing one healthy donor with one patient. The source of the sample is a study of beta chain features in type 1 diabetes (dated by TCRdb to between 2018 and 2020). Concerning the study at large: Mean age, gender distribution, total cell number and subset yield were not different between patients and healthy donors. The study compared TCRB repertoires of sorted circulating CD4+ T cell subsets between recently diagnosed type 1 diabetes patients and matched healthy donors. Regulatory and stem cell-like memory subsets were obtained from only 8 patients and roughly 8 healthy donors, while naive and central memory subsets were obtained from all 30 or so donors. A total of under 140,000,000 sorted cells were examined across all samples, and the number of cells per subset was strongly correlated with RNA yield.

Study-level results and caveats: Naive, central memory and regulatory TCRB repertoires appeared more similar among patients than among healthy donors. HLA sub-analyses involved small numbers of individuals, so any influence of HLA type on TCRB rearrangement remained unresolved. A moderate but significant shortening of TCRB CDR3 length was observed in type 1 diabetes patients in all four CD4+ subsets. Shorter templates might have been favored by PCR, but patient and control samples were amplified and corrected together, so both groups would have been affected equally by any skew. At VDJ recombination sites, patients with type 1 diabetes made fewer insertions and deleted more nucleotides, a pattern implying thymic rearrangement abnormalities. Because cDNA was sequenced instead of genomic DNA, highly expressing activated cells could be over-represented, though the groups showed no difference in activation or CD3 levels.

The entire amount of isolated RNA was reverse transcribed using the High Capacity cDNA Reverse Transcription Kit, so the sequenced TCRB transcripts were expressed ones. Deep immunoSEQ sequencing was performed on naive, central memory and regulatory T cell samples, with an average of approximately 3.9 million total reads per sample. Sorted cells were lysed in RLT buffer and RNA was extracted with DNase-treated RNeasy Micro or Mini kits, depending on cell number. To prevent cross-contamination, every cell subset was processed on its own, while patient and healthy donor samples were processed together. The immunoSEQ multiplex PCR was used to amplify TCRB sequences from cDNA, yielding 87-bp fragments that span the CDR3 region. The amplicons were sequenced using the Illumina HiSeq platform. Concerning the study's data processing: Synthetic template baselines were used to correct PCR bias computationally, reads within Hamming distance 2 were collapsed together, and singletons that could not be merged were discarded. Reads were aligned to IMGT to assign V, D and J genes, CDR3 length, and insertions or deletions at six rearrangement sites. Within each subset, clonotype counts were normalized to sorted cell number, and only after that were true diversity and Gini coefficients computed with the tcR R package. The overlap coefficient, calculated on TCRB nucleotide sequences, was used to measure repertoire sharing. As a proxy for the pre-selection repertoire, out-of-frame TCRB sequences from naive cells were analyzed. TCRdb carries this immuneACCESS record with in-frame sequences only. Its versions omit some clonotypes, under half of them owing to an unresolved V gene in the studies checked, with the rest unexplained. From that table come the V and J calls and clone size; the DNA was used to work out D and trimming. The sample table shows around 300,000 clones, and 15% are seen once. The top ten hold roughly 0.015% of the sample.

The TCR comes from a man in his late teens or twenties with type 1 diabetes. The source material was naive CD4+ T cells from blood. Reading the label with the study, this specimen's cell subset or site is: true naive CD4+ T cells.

The nucleotides are TGTGCCAGCACTAAGAACACCGGGGAGCTGTTTTTT. This gives the protein CASTKNTGELFF. The chain is made from TRBV7-9 and TRBJ2-2, with the D gene not confidently named. Via the germline V gene (reference sequence), CDR1 is SEHNR and CDR2 FQNEAQ. There are 12 amino acids in the CDR3, from cysteine to phenylalanine inclusive. Only the CDR3 part of the read is kept: 36 bases, read in frame from the first base. V drops 7 bases and J drops 1 base, leaving 4 bases in between. The reference TRBV7-9 and TRBJ2-2 proteins fill in what lies around the CDR3, so the full variable domain reads DTGVSQNPRHKITKRGQNVTFRCDPISEHNRLYWYRQTLGQGPEFLTYFQNEAQLEKSRLLSDRFSAERPKGSFSTLEIQRTEQGDSAMYLCASTKNTGELFFGEGSRLTVL.